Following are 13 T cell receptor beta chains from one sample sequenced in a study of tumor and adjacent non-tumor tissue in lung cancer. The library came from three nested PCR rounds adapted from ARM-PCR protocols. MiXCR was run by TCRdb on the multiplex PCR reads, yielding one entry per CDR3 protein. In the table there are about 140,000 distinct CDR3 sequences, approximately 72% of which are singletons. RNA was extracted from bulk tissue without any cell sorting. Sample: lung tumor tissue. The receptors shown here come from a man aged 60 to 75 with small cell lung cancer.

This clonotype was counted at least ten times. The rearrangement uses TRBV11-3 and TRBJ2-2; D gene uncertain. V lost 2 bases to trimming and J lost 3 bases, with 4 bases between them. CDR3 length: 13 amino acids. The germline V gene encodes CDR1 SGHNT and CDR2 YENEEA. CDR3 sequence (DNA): TGTGCCAGCAGCTTAAAGTACACCGGGGAGCTGTTTTTT. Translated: CASSLKYTGELFF.

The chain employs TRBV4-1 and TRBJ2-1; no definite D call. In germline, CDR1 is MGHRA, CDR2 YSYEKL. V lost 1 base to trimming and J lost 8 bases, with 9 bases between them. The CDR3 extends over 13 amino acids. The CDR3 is CASSQGYLDEQFF. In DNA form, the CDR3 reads TGCGCCAGCAGCCAAGGATATCTGGATGAGCAGTTCTTC.

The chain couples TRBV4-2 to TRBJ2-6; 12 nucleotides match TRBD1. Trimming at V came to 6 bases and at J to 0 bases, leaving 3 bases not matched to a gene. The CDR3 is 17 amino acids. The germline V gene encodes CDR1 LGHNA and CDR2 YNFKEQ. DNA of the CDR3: TGTGCCAGCAGGGGACAGGGGGCTGACTCTGGGGCCAACGTCCTGACTTTC. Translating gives CASRGQGADSGANVLTF.

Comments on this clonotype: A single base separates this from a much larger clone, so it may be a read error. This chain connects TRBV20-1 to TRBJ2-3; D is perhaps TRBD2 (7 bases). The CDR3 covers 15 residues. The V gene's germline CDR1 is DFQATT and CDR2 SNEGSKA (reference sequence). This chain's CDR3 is CSASRSWGGTDTHYF. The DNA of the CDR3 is TGCAGTGCTAGTCGCAGCTGGGGGGGCACAGATACGCATTATTTT.

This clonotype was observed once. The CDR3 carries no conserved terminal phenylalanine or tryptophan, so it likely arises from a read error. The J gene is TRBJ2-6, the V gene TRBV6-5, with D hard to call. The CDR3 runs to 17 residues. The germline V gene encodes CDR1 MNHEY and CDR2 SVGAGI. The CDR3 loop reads CASSYSIYGTGANVLTS. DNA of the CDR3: TGTGCTAGCAGTTACTCGATTTACGGCACTGGGGCCAACGTCCTGACTTCC.

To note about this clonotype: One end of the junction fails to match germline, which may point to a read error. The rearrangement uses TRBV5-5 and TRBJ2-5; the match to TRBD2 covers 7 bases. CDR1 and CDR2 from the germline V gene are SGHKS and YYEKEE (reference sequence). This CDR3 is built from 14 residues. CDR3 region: CTSIPRGGQETQYF. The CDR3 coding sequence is TGTACCAGCATCCCTCGCGGGGGTCAGGAGACCCAGTACTTC.

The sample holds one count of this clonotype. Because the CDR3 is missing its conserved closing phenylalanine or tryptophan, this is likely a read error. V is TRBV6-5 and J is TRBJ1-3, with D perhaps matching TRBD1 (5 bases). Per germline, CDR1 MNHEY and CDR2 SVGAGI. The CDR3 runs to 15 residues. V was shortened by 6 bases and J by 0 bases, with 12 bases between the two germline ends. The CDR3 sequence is CASRGDRSSGNTIYI. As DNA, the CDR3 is TGTGCCAGCAGAGGGGACCGGAGCTCTGGAAACACCATATATATT.

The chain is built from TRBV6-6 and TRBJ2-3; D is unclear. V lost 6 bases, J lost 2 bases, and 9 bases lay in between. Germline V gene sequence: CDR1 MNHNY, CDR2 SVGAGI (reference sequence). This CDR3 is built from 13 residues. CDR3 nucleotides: TGTGCCAGCAGGAGTGGTAACACAGATACGCAGTATTTT. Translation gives CASRSGNTDTQYF.

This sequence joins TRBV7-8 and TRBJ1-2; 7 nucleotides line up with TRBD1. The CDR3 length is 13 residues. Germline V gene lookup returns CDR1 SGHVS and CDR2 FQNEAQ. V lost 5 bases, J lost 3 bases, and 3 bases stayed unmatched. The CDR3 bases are TGTGCCAGCAGCCAGAGGGGGCACTATGGCTACACCTTC. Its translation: CASSQRGHYGYTF.

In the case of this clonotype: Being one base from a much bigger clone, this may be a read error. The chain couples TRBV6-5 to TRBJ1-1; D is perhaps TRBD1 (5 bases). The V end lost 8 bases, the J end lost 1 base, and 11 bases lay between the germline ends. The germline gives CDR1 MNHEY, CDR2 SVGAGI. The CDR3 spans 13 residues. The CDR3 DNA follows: TGTGCCAGCCACAGGCCCCGGAACACTGAAGCTTTCTTT. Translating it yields CASHRPRNTEAFF.

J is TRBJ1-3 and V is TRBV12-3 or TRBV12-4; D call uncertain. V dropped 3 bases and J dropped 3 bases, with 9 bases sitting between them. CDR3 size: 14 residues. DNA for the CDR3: TGTGCCAGCAGTTTCCCCGATTTTGGAAACACCATATATTTT. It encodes CASSFPDFGNTIYF.

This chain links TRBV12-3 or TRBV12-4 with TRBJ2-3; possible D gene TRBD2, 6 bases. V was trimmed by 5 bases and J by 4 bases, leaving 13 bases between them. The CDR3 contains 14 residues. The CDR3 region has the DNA TGTGCCAGCAGTCACCGACTAGTATCAGATACGCAGTATTTT. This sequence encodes CASSHRLVSDTQYF.

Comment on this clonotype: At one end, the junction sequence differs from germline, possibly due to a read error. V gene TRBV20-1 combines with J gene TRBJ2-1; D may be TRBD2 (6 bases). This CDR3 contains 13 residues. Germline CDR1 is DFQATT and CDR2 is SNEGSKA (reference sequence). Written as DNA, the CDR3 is TGCTGTGCTAGAGACCCTAAGGGGACTGACCAGTTCTTC. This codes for CCARDPKGTDQFF.